This T cell receptor beta chain was profiled in a study of CD8 T cells in Susac syndrome. Overall study context: Treatment status at blood draw for the Susac syndrome patients was therapy-naive, corticosteroids, or intravenous immunoglobulin alone. Findings and caveats of the study: The CD4+ T cell repertoires in Susac syndrome did not show any clonal expansion.

V was cut by 8 bases and J by 3 bases, with 11 bases left in between. Looked up from germline, CDR1 is MDHEN and CDR2 is SYDVKM. The CDR3 has 12 residues. The patients with Susac syndrome satisfied recently defined diagnostic criteria for either definite or probable disease. RNA amounts of roughly 0.5 to 1 ug underwent reverse transcription with random hexamers. TCRdb reanalysed the immunoSEQ multiplex PCR reads using MiXCR and keeps one entry per CDR3 protein. The sample lists under 300,000 distinct CDR3 sequences, almost 97% occurring once. With regard to this clonotype: What it recognizes is unknown.

The chain is built from TRBV28 and TRBJ2-7; D may be TRBD1 (6 bases). This receptor was taken from a human donor with Susac syndrome. Sample: CD4+ T cells from PBMCs. CDR3 coding DNA: TGTGCCAGCCAGGGGCTCAACTACGAGCAGTACTTC. Amino acids: CASQGLNYEQYF.